One sample yielded the 21 T cell receptor beta chains listed below, sequenced in a study of blood T cells in healthy people across ages. Together with a sample-barcoded 5' primer, a J-beta primer mix was included in a second PCR lasting about 6 to 12 cycles. TCRdb itself ran the 5' RACE reads through MiXCR, one entry per CDR3 protein. The sample consists of hundreds of thousands of distinct CDR3 sequences, about 28% of them appearing once. The sequenced material came from blood. Every receptor here comes from a woman at least 80 years old in good health.

The chain links TRBV5-6 to TRBJ2-1, with 9 nucleotides matching TRBD2. The length of the CDR3 is 13 residues. Germline CDR1 reads SGHDT; CDR2 reads YYEEEE. J gave up 15 bases and V 4 bases, and 11 bases lay outside the gene matches. This CDR3 reads CASSPRGLAGLFF. CDR3 nucleotides: TGTGCCAGCAGCCCGCGAGGGCTAGCGGGATTGTTCTTC.

Ten or more counts support this clonotype. This chain links TRBV24-1 with TRBJ2-1, with 9 bases matching TRBD2. V gave up 3 bases and J gave up 7 bases; unmatched junction bases: 18. CDR3 length: 19 amino acids. Germline CDR1 is KGHDR and CDR2 is SFDVKD. The CDR3 is CATSDKAAGGAGGWNEQFF. CDR3 sequence (DNA): TGTGCCACCAGTGATAAGGCCGCGGGGGGAGCGGGGGGATGGAATGAGCAGTTCTTC.

This clonotype was found a few times. The chain couples TRBV12-3 or TRBV12-4 to TRBJ1-4; 10 nucleotides agree with TRBD1. The CDR3 is made up of 14 amino acids. J was trimmed by 9 bases and V by 6 bases; bases with no gene match: 7. The CDR3 nucleotides are TGTGCCAGCAGCCTACGACAGGGGGCGAAAAAACTGTTTTTT. Amino acid sequence: CASSLRQGAKKLFF.

The genes are TRBV20-1 and TRBJ2-7; D unclear. There are 17 residues in the CDR3. From germline, CDR1 is DFQATT and CDR2 SNEGSKA (reference sequence). Trimming cost V 0 bases and J 1 base, with 19 bases left between them. CDR3 protein: CSARDPKSGFISYEQYF. CDR3 nucleotides: TGCAGTGCTAGAGATCCCAAGTCCGGATTCATTTCCTACGAGCAGTACTTC.

This clonotype was counted at least ten times. The V call is TRBV12-3 or TRBV12-4, the J call TRBJ1-6; weak D call: TRBD1 (6 bases). The V end was cut by 3 bases, the J end by 9 bases, with 12 bases between. There are 14 residues in the CDR3. CDR3: CASSLVTRGSPLHF. CDR3 in DNA: TGTGCCAGCAGTTTGGTAACCAGGGGTTCACCCCTCCACTTT.

A word on this clonotype: Being one base from a much bigger clone, this may be a read error. The rearrangement joins TRBV7-2 to TRBJ2-7; 8 nucleotides agree with TRBD1. V lost 1 base and J lost 5; bases outside the gene matches: 7. The CDR3 consists of 15 residues. CDR1 is SGHTA, CDR2 FQGNSA, per germline. The CDR3 DNA follows: TGTGCCAGCAGCTTAGACCGACAGGGGCGGAACGAGCAGTACTTC. Its protein is CASSLDRQGRNEQYF. The variable domain in full, with the rest retrieved from reference TRBV7-2 and TRBJ2-7, is GAGVSQSPSNKVTEKGKDVELRCDPISGHTALYWYRQSLGQGLEFLIYFQGNSAPDKSGLPSDRFSAERTGGSVSTLTIQRTQQEDSAVYLCASSLDRQGRNEQYFGPGTRLTVT.

This clonotype was seen ten or more times. This chain joins TRBV6-5 and TRBJ2-7, with D possibly being TRBD1 or TRBD2 (6 bases each). The CDR3 runs 14 residues. Trimming stripped 6 bases from V and 0 bases from J, with 12 bases between. From germline, CDR1 is MNHEY and CDR2 SVGAGI. CDR3 region: CASRKAGHSYEQYF. The CDR3 DNA is TGTGCCAGCAGAAAGGCGGGACACTCCTACGAGCAGTACTTC.

Only one count was recorded for this clonotype. The junction does not match germline at one end; this may be a read error. The V call is TRBV6-6, the J call TRBJ2-3, with TRBD1 identical over 8 bases. The CDR3 has 14 residues. CDR1 and CDR2 from the germline V gene are MNHNY and SVGAGI (reference sequence). The CDR3 nucleotides are TGTGCCGGCAGCCGGGGACAGGGCACAGATACGCAGTATTTT. It yields the protein CAGSRGQGTDTQYF.

This clonotype was recorded many times. The V call is TRBV4-3, the J call TRBJ1-6; D remains unclear. The V and J ends lost 0 bases and 7 bases respectively, with 16 bases between them. Germline V lookup: CDR1 LGHNA, CDR2 YSLEER. The CDR3 totals 17 residues. CDR3 bases: TGCGCCAGCAGCCAAGATCCAGCGCGAAGAGGGAATTCACCCCTCCACTTT. Translated, it gives CASSQDPARRGNSPLHF.

A word on this clonotype: This may come from a read error, since a much larger clone is one base off. The genes are TRBV30 and TRBJ2-1, with 16 bases lining up with TRBD2. CDR1 and CDR2 (germline): GTSNPN, SVGIG (reference sequence). The CDR3 runs 15 residues. The CDR3 nucleotides are TGTGCCAGGAGTTCCGGGACTAGCGGGGGGGGTGAGCAGTTCTTC. Translation gives CARSSGTSGGGEQFF.

The CDR3 loop reads CASSLWVSGGAEAFF. The CDR3 coding sequence is TGCGCCAGCAGCTTGTGGGTCTCAGGGGGGGCTGAAGCTTTCTTT. The V and J genes are TRBV5-1 and TRBJ1-1; TRBD1 aligns across 7 bases. The CDR3 totals 15 residues. Germline CDR1 and CDR2: SGHRS and YFSETQ. V trimming: 1 base; J trimming: 6 bases; junction bases outside the gene matches: 9.

This chain uses TRBV6-6 with TRBJ1-1; D is perhaps TRBD1 (6 bases). CDR3 length: 14 residues. Trimming took 4 bases from V and 3 from J, leaving 12 bases between them. CDR1 is MNHNY, CDR2 SVGAGI, per germline (reference sequence). CDR3 sequence (DNA): TGTGCCAGCAGTTCCAGGGGTGGAGACACTGAAGCTTTCTTT. It yields the protein CASSSRGGDTEAFF.

This clonotype was seen many times. The rearrangement joins TRBV7-2 to TRBJ2-5; TRBD2 is a possible D gene (5 bases). V was clipped by 5 bases and J by 1 base, with 17 bases between them. The CDR3 contains 16 residues. The germline gives CDR1 SGHTA, CDR2 FQGNSA. The CDR3 DNA follows: TGTGCCAGCAGCGTCACTAGTAACCCGATCCAAGAGACCCAGTACTTC. Protein product: CASSVTSNPIQETQYF.

The V and J genes are TRBV7-2 and TRBJ1-1; D gene ambiguous. Trimming took 0 bases from V and 4 from J, leaving 12 bases between them. The CDR3 covers 15 residues. Germline CDR1 and CDR2: SGHTA and FQGNSA. DNA for the CDR3: TGTGCCAGCAGCTTAGCGGACGTAACGGGCACTGAAGCTTTCTTT. It translates to CASSLADVTGTEAFF.

This clonotype was observed a handful of times. The rearrangement links TRBV20-1 to TRBJ2-1, with 11 bases lining up with TRBD2. The CDR3 length is 14 residues. Per germline, CDR1 DFQATT and CDR2 SNEGSKA (reference sequence). V lost 6 bases to trimming and J lost 4 bases; unmatched junction nucleotides: 5. CDR3 DNA: TGCAGTGCCAATCTAGCGGGAGGTTACAATGAGCAGTTCTTC. Translating it yields CSANLAGGYNEQFF.

The chain is built from TRBV7-9 and TRBJ1-1; the D is unclear. Trimming removed 3 bases at V and 3 bases at J, with 8 bases between. This CDR3 is built from 13 residues. CDR1 is SEHNR, CDR2 FQNEAQ, per germline (reference sequence). In nucleotides, the CDR3 is TGTGCCAGCAGCTTCATTACGGACACTGAAGCTTTCTTT. It is translated as CASSFITDTEAFF. Complete variable domain (other parts from reference TRBV7-9 and TRBJ1-1): DTGVSQNPRHKITKRGQNVTFRCDPISEHNRLYWYRQTLGQGPEFLTYFQNEAQLEKSRLLSDRFSAERPKGSFSTLEIQRTEQGDSAMYLCASSFITDTEAFFGQGTRLTVV.

This clonotype was observed at least ten times. The chain is built from TRBV20-1 and TRBJ2-3, with 10 bases lining up with TRBD1. The CDR3 contains 14 residues. Per germline, CDR1 DFQATT and CDR2 SNEGSKA (reference sequence). Trimming cost V 6 bases and J 2 bases; bases outside gene matches: 5. The CDR3 is CSAPGQGNTDTQYF. For the CDR3, the DNA is TGCAGTGCCCCGGGACAGGGGAACACAGATACGCAGTATTTT.

This clonotype showed up just once. This may stem from a read error, because a much larger clone lies one nucleotide away. V gene TRBV7-9 combines with J gene TRBJ2-1; 8 bases match TRBD1. Germline trimming cut 7 bases from V and 8 bases from J; bases unmatched to any gene: 13. Looked up from germline, CDR1 is SEHNR and CDR2 is FQNEAQ (reference sequence). CDR3 length: 15 residues. CDR3 sequence: CASTLQGEVGDEQFF. The CDR3 DNA is TGTGCCAGCACATTACAGGGGGAGGTGGGAGATGAGCAGTTCTTC.

The chain is built from TRBV27 and TRBJ2-1; a weak D match, TRBD1 (5 bases). The last part of the DNA fits TRBJ2-7 better; the J call may be wrong. The CDR3 is 15 residues long. CDR1 is MNHEY, CDR2 SMNVEV, per germline (reference sequence). CDR3 protein: CASSLTRQPYNEQYF. The CDR3 DNA follows: TGTGCCAGCAGTTTAACGAGACAGCCCTACAATGAGCAGTACTTC.

The CDR3 spells CASSYLLRTGDEVPTEAFF. The CDR3 DNA reads TGTGCCAGCAGTTACCTGTTAAGGACAGGGGATGAAGTGCCCACTGAAGCTTTCTTT. The chain has TRBV28 and TRBJ1-1; 9 bases align to TRBD1. Looked up from germline, CDR1 is MDHEN and CDR2 is SYDVKM. The V segment lost 4 bases and the J segment 4 bases; nucleotides outside the gene matches: 19. The CDR3 consists of 19 residues.

The rearrangement links TRBV18 to TRBJ2-1; TRBD2 agrees at 7 bases. V gave up 5 bases and J gave up 6 bases; unmatched junction bases: 13. The germline V gene encodes CDR1 KGHSH and CDR2 LQKENI. This CDR3 is 16 amino acids long. As DNA, the CDR3 is TGTGCCAGCTCAAGACTAGCTAACCCCTCAGGCAATGAGCAGTTCTTC. The encoded protein is CASSRLANPSGNEQFF.